This T cell receptor (beta chain) was recorded in a study of T cells in Graves' hyperthyroidism and ophthalmopathy. Study observations and caveats: Blood also carried most thyroid clonotypes expanded above 0.001. From stable hyperthyroidism, ophthalmopathy was separated by a 13 V-J model.

Amplified TCR beta CDR3 regions derived from RNA transcripts. The HTBI set primed first-round TCR CDR3 RT-PCR. TCRdb reprocessed the multiplex PCR reads via MiXCR and lists one record per CDR3 protein. Of 600,000 to 700,000 distinct CDR3 sequences listed, 14% to 15% are singletons. For ophthalmopathy patients, the Clinical Activity Score was at least 3 and the NOSPECS grade at least 4; duration was under 3 months. Patients were excluded because of uncontrolled infection, other autoimmune disease, pregnancy or lactation. The V end lost 3 bases, the J end lost 0 bases, and 12 bases lay between the germline ends. The germline gives CDR1 MDHEN, CDR2 SYDVKM. The CDR3 contains 16 residues. Many counts were recorded for this clonotype. Its antigen is still unknown.

The rearrangement uses TRBV28 and TRBJ1-3; D unresolved. What was sequenced was blood. This TCR was recovered from a woman between 40 and 55 years old with Graves' ophthalmopathy. DNA for the CDR3: TGTGCCAGCAGTTTCCTACCTATGAGCTCTGGAAACACCATATATTTT. Protein product: CASSFLPMSSGNTIYF.